The entry that follows covers one TCR beta chain sequence. The PCR contained 60 Vbeta and 13 Jbeta primers. Method: immunoSEQ multiplex PCR; TCRdb's copy keeps in-frame clones and lacks some. The table includes 150,000 to 200,000 clones, around three quarters detected once. The sample originates from a study of cytomegalovirus exposure and HLA in healthy donors. Sequencing input: PBMCs. The clonotype was recovered from a young woman in good health and CMV-seropositive.

This CDR3 is CASSLTHNTEAFF. The CDR3 coding sequence is TGTGCCAGCAGTCTGACACATAACACTGAAGCTTTCTTT. The rearrangement uses TRBV28 and TRBJ1-1; D is unclear. V lost 5 bases and J lost 2, with 9 bases in between. Germline V gives CDR1 MDHEN, CDR2 SYDVKM. There are 13 residues in the CDR3.